This T cell receptor (beta chain) was identified during a study of T-cell reconstitution after alpha-beta-depleted transplantation in children. Points from the study as a whole: Once a year had passed after transplant, T-cell counts and diversity came mostly from newly produced T cells. Roughly two months post-transplant, alpha-beta T cells reportedly originated from several hundred graft clones that had expanded. Some patients owed their high day-60 TCRbeta diversity to surviving recipient T cells and thymic progenitors.

Unique molecular identifiers were incorporated during preparation of the TCRbeta library. TCRdb analysed the PCR reads with MiXCR anew, one entry per CDR3 protein. The sample lists hundreds of thousands of distinct CDR3 sequences, 15% to 20% occurring once. The ends were cut back, 4 bases at V and 0 bases at J, with 8 bases in the middle. The germline V gene has CDR1 SEHNR and CDR2 FQNEAQ (reference sequence). The CDR3 extends over 14 amino acids. A few counts support this clonotype. Its antigen is still unknown. The TCR sequence derives from a boy under two years old who had a stem cell transplant for Wiskott-Aldrich syndrome, so the T cells may come from the graft donor. Sequenced here: PBMCs, mostly from graft donor cells, sampled 360 days after TCRalphabeta/CD19-depleted stem cell transplant. The chain carries TRBV7-9 and TRBJ2-3; no clear D. CDR3 sequence: CASSSRESTDTQYF. CDR3 sequence (DNA): TGTGCCAGCAGCTCAAGAGAGAGCACAGATACGCAGTATTTT.